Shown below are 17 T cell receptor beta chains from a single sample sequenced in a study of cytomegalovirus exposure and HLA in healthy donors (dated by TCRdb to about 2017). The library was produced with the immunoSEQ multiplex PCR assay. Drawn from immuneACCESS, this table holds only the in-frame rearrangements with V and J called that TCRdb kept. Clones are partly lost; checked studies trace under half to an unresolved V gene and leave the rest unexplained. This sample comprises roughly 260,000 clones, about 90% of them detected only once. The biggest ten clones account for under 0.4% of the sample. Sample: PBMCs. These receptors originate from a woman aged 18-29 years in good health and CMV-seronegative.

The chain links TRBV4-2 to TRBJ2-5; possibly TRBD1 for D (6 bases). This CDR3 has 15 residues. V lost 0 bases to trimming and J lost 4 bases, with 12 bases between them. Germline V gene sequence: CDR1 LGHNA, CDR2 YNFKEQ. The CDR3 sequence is CASSQEGGRGETQYF. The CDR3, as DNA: TGTGCCAGCAGCCAAGAGGGCGGCAGGGGAGAGACCCAGTACTTC.

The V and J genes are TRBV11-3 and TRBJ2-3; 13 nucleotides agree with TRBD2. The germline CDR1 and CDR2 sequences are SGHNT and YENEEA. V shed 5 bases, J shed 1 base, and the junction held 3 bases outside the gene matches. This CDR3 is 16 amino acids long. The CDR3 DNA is TGTGCCAGCAGCCCCGGGACTAGCGGGGGCACAGATACGCAGTATTTT. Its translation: CASSPGTSGGTDTQYF.

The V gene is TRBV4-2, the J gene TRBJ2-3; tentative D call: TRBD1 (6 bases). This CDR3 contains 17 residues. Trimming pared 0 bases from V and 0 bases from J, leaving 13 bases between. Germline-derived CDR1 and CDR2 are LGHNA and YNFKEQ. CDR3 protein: CASSQDLAGTSTDTQYF. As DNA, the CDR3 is TGTGCCAGCAGCCAAGATCTCGCCGGGACAAGCACAGATACGCAGTATTTT.

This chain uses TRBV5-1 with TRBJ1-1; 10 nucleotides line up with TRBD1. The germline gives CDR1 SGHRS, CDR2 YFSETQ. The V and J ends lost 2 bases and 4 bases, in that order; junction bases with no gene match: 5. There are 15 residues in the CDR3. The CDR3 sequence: CASSFVTGGFTEAFF. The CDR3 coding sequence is TGCGCCAGCAGCTTCGTGACAGGGGGCTTCACTGAAGCTTTCTTT.

The CDR3 reads CASSQDTVSPLHF. CDR3 DNA sequence: TGCGCCAGCAGCCAAGATACGGTGTCACCCCTCCACTTT. The chain carries TRBV4-3 and TRBJ1-6, with no clear D. The germline V gene encodes CDR1 LGHNA and CDR2 YSLEER. With 0 bases removed from V and 10 bases from J, the gap between germline ends came to 7 bases. This CDR3 comprises 13 residues.

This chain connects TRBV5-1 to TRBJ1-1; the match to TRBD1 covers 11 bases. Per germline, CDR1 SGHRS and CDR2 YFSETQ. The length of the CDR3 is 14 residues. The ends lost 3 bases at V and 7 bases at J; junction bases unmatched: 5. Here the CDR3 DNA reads TGCGCCAGCAGCTCGGACAGGGGGCGCGGTGAAGCTTTCTTT. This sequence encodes CASSSDRGRGEAFF. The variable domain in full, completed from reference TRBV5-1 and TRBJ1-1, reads KAGVTQTPRYLIKTRGQQVTLSCSPISGHRSVSWYQQTPGQGLQFLFEYFSETQRNKGNFPGRFSGRQFSNSRSEMNVSTLELGDSALYLCASSSDRGRGEAFFGQGTRLTVV.

CDR3 amino acids: CASSSSLQGATRTGELFF. The CDR3 bases are TGTGCCAGCAGCTCTTCCTTACAGGGGGCCACGAGGACCGGGGAGCTGTTTTTT. The chain links TRBV7-9 to TRBJ2-2, with 9 bases aligning to TRBD1. The CDR3 covers 18 residues. The V gene's germline CDR1 is SEHNR and CDR2 FQNEAQ (reference sequence). J lost 5 bases, V lost 4 bases, and 14 bases had no gene match.

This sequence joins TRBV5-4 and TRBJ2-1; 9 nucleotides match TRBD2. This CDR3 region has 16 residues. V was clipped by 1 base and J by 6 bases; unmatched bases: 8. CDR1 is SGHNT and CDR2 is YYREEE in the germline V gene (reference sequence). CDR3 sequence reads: CASSLRLAGSSNEQFF. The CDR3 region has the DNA TGTGCCAGCAGCTTGAGGCTAGCGGGGTCTAGCAATGAGCAGTTCTTC.

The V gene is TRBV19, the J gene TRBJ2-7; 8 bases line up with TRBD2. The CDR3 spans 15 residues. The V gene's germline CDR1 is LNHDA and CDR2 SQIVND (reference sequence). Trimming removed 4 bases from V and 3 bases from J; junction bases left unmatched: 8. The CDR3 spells CASSSLSGGHYEQYF. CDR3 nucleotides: TGTGCCAGTAGTAGCTTGTCGGGGGGGCACTACGAGCAGTACTTC.

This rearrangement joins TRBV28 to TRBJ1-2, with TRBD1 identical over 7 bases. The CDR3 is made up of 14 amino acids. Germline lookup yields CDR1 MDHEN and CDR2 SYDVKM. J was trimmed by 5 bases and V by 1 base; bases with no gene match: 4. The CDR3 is CASSLSAQGYGYTF. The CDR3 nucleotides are TGTGCCAGCAGTTTATCGGCACAGGGGTATGGCTACACCTTC.

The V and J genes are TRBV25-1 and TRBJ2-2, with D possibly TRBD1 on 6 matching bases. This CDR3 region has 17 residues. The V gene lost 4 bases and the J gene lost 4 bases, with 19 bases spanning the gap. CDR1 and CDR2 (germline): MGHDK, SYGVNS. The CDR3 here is CASSGSPVGDITGELFF. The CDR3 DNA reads TGTGCCAGCAGTGGAAGCCCCGTGGGGGACATCACCGGGGAGCTGTTTTTT. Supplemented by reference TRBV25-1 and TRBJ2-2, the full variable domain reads EADIYQTPRYLVIGTGKKITLECSQTMGHDKMYWYQQDPGMELHLIHYSYGVNSTEKGDLSSESTVSRIRTEHFPLTLESARPSHTSQYLCASSGSPVGDITGELFFGEGSRLTVL.

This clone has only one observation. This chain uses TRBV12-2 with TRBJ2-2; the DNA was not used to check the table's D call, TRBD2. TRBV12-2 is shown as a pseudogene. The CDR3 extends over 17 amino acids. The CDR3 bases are TGTGCAAGTCGCCAATCAGGCGGGGGGCGGTACACCGGGGAGCTGTTTTTT. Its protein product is CASRQSGGGRYTGELFF.

The CDR3 nucleotides are TGTGCCAGCTCACCACCGCCAGGACAGCCCTCGGGTCAGCCCCAGCATTTT. This encodes CASSPPPGQPSGQPQHF. This chain links TRBV18 with TRBJ1-5; a possible D gene is TRBD1 (6 bases). The V and J ends lost 0 bases and 6 bases respectively, with 18 bases between them. This CDR3 has 17 residues. Germline loops: CDR1 KGHSH, CDR2 LQKENI.

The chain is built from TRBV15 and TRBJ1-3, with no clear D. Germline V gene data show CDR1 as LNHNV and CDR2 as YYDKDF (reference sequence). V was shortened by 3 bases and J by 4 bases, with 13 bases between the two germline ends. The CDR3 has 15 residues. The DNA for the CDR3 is TGTGCCACCAGCAGCTACTCCGCTTCCGGAAACACCATATATTTT. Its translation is CATSSYSASGNTIYF. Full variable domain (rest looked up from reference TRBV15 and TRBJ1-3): DAMVIQNPRYQVTQFGKPVTLSCSQTLNHNVMYWYQQKSSQAPKLLFHYYDKDFNNEADTPDNFQSRRPNTSFCFLDIRSPGLGDTAMYLCATSSYSASGNTIYFGEGSWLTVV.

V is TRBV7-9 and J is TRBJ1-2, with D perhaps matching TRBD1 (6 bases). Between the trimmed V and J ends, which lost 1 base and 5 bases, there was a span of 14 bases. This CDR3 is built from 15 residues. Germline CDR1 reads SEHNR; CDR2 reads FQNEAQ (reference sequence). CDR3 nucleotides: TGTGCCAGCAGCTTAGTTTGGGACACCAGATATGGCTACACCTTC. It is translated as CASSLVWDTRYGYTF.

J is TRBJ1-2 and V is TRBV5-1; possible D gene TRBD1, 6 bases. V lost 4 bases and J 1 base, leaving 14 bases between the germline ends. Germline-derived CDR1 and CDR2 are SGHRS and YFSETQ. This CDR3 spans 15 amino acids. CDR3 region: CASSPDRQSNYGYTF. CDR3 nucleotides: TGCGCCAGCAGCCCGGACAGACAGAGTAACTATGGCTACACCTTC.

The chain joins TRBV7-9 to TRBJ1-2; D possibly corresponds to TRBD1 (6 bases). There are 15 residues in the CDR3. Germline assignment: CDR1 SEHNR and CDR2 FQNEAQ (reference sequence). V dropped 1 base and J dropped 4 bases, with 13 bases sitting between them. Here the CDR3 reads CASSLGSGEGYGYTF. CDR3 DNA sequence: TGTGCCAGCAGCTTAGGATCAGGGGAGGGCTATGGCTACACCTTC.